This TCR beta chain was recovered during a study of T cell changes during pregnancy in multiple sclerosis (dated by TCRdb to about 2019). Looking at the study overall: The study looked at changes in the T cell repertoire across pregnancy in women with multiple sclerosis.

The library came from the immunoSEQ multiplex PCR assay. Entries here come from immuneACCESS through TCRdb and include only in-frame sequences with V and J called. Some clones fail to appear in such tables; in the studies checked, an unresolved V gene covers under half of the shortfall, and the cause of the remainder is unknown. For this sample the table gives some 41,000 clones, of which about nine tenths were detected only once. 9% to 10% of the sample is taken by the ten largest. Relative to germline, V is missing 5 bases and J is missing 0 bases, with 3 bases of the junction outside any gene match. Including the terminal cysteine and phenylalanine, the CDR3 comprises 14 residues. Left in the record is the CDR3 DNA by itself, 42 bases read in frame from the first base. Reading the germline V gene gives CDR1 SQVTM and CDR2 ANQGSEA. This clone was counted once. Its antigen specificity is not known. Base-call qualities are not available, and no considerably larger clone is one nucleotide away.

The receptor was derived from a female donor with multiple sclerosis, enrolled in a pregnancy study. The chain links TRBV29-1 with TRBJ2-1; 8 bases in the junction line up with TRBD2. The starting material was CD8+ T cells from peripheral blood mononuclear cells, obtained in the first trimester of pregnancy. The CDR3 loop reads CSVPLADSYNEQFF. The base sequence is TGCAGCGTTCCACTAGCGGACTCCTACAATGAGCAGTTCTTC.